A selection of T cell receptor beta chains follows, all from one sample in a study of blood T cells in healthy people across ages. A single record per CDR3 protein comes from TCRdb applying MiXCR to the 5' RACE reads. The sample lists roughly 1,700,000 distinct CDR3 sequences; roughly 28% were seen once. The source material was blood. The receptors here all came from a woman in her twenties or thirties in good health. CDR3s include the opening cysteine and the closing phenylalanine or tryptophan. Each record gives: V gene, J gene, D gene, clone size, CDR3 DNA, CDR3 protein. D genes are given only for firm matches. Size is omitted from some rows. Given values are once, few, many or a class for expanded clones.

TRBV20-1	TRBJ1-6	TRBD1	few	TGCAGTGCTTCGAACAGGGGCGCAAATTCACCCCTCCACTTT	CSASNRGANSPLHF
TRBV6-2/TRBV6-3	TRBJ2-5	TRBD1	few	TGTGCCAGCAGTTGGGACAGGCGTCAGCAAGAGACCCAGTACTTC	CASSWDRRQQETQYF
TRBV29-1	TRBJ1-6	TRBD1	.	TGCAGCGTTCTGGAGGCGGGACAGGGAATTAATAATTCACCCCTCCACTTT	CSVLEAGQGINNSPLHF
TRBV28	TRBJ2-7	.	.	TGTGCCAGCAGCCGCCGACGGGGTAGGGACAATGAGCAGTACTTC	CASSRRRGRDNEQYF
TRBV20-1	TRBJ1-5	.	few	TGCAGTGCCCGAACCGGGGTGTGGGGCAATCAGCCCCAGCATTTT	CSARTGVWGNQPQHF
TRBV29-1	TRBJ2-7	.	few	TGCAGCGTCGCCAGGACAGTGTCCTACGAGCAGTACTTC	CSVARTVSYEQYF
TRBV5-1	TRBJ2-5	.	few	TGCGCCAGCCATCCGGGGGAATTATATAGAGAGCAGTACTTC	CASHPGELYREQYF
TRBV12-3/TRBV12-4	TRBJ2-6	.	many	TGTGCCAGCAGTGTGGCTGGGGGGGCCAACGTCCTGACTTTC	CASSVAGGANVLTF
TRBV7-9	TRBJ2-5	.	many	TGTGCCAGCAGCTTAGACCTCAATAAGTGGGAGCAGTACTTC	CASSLDLNKWEQYF
TRBV29-1	TRBJ2-3	.	.	TGCAGCGCCCTGACAGCACGCTACAATGAGCAGTATTTT	CSALTARYNEQYF
TRBV20-1	TRBJ2-1	.	few	TGCAGTGCTAGAGTTGAGCAGTTCTTC	CSARVEQFF
TRBV29-1	TRBJ1-1	.	many	TGCAGCGCCCTGGAAAGGCTGAACACTGAAGCTTTCTTT	CSALERLNTEAFF
TRBV7-2	TRBJ1-2	.	few	TGTGCCAGCAACCCCTCCGGGGCAGGGAACTATGGCTACACCTTC	CASNPSGAGNYGYTF
TRBV10-3	TRBJ2-2	TRBD1	few	TGTACCATCGGTGAGCCGGGGGGACAGGGGGTCACCGGGGAGCTGTTTTTT	CTIGEPGGQGVTGELFF
TRBV9	TRBJ2-5	.	few	TGTGCCAGCAGCCGGTTTAGTGAAGCACATGAGACCCAGTACTTC	CASSRFSEAHETQYF
TRBV6-5	TRBJ1-6	.	few	TGTGCCAGCAACAGGCTGTCGAATTCACCCCTCCACTTT	CASNRLSNSPLHF
TRBV7-3	TRBJ2-7	TRBD2	.	TGTGCCAGCAGCACTCAGGGGCCGGGACTAGCGGGGGCGTTTTCCCACGAGCAGTACTTC	CASSTQGPGLAGAFSHEQYF
TRBV10-3	TRBJ2-5	TRBD2	.	TGTGCCATCAGTGAGGCCTTTAATAGCGGGGGGAAAGAGACCCAGTACTTC	CAISEAFNSGGKETQYF
TRBV4-1	TRBJ2-2	TRBD2	few	TGCGCCAGCAGCCAACGCCCTAGCGGGGATACCGGGGAGCTGTTTTTT	CASSQRPSGDTGELFF
TRBV27	TRBJ2-7	TRBD1	few	TGTGTCACCCGGGGACAGGGGGCCACCTACGAGCAGTACTTC	CVTRGQGATYEQYF
TRBV10-3	TRBJ2-7	.	few	TGTGCCATCAGTAGCGGTCCTGGAGACGAGCAGTACTTC	CAISSGPGDEQYF
TRBV20-1	TRBJ1-1	.	few	TGCAGTGCGCCCGACGTGAGGGACACTGAAGCTTTCTTT	CSAPDVRDTEAFF
TRBV15	TRBJ2-1	TRBD2	many	TGTGCCACCAGCAGAGATGCGGGGGACAATGAGCAGTTCTTC	CATSRDAGDNEQFF
TRBV14	TRBJ1-2	.	.	TGTGCCAGCAGCCAACATGGGGGGCCCTATAACTATGGCTACACCTTC	CASSQHGGPYNYGYTF
TRBV9	TRBJ2-6	.	.	TGTGCCAGCAGCGTAGCGAGATTCTCTGGGGCCAACGTCCTGACTTTC	CASSVARFSGANVLTF
TRBV29-1	TRBJ2-1	TRBD2	.	TGCAGCGTTGACAGCGGGGGATACAATGAGCAGTTCTTC	CSVDSGGYNEQFF
TRBV6-1	TRBJ2-7	.	.	TGTGCCAGCACCCAGGGTGACGTTCTCTACGAGCAGTACTTC	CASTQGDVLYEQYF
TRBV5-4	TRBJ2-1	.	many	TGTGCCAGCAGCTTGTTCGCGGGCAATGAGCAGTTCTTC	CASSLFAGNEQFF
TRBV7-2	TRBJ2-1	.	.	TGTGCCAGCAGCCGAGGGGAGGTCTACAATGAGCAGTTCTTC	CASSRGEVYNEQFF
TRBV11-2	TRBJ2-1	TRBD2	.	TGTGCCAGCAGCTCCCTCCCCGGGCGGGGGAGCTCCTACAATGAGCAGTTCTTC	CASSSLPGRGSSYNEQFF
TRBV7-9	TRBJ1-2	.	few	TGTGCCAGCAGCAGAACAGGGTCGGATGGCTACACCTTC	CASSRTGSDGYTF
TRBV6-2/TRBV6-3	TRBJ2-7	.	few	TGTGCCAGCAGTTACATGAAGCCGCCGGGGGAGCAGTACTTC	CASSYMKPPGEQYF
TRBV28	TRBJ1-5	TRBD1	.	TGTGCCAGCATTAAGCAGGGACAGGGAATTTATCAGCCCCAGCATTTT	CASIKQGQGIYQPQHF
TRBV5-1	TRBJ2-5	.	few	TGCGCCAGCAGGCCCCAGGGGTCCGTGGAGACCCAGTACTTC	CASRPQGSVETQYF
TRBV5-1	TRBJ2-4	TRBD2	many	TGCGCCAGCAGCTCGGGGGGAGAGGGGATATCCAAAAACATTCAGTACTTC	CASSSGGEGISKNIQYF
TRBV6-5	TRBJ2-7	TRBD2	few	TGTGCCAGCAGTCGCTACTCTAGCGGAGCCTACGAGCAGTACTTC	CASSRYSSGAYEQYF
TRBV20-1	TRBJ2-7	.	few	TGCAGTGCTAGGGGTGGGACTCTCTACGAGCAGTACTTC	CSARGGTLYEQYF
TRBV20-1	TRBJ1-5	.	few	TGCAGTGCTACACGACAGGCAAATAGCAATCAGCCCCAGCATTTT	CSATRQANSNQPQHF
TRBV27	TRBJ1-5	.	.	TGTGCCAGCAGTTTATGGGGTGCCAAAAGTAGCAATCAGCCCCAGCATTTT	CASSLWGAKSSNQPQHF
TRBV7-9	TRBJ1-2	.	.	TGTGCCAGCAGCTTAGATGAAGGGAACTATGGCTACACCTTC	CASSLDEGNYGYTF
TRBV5-1	TRBJ1-4	.	many	TGCGCCAGCAGCCCCGAGCGAACTAATGAAAAACTGTTTTTT	CASSPERTNEKLFF
TRBV27	TRBJ1-2	.	many	TGTGCCAGCAGTTTATCACAGGCCTCTGTCTATGGCTACACCTTC	CASSLSQASVYGYTF
TRBV20-1	TRBJ2-1	TRBD2	few	TGCAGTGCAGCGGGGCAGGTCAATGAGCAGTTCTTC	CSAAGQVNEQFF
TRBV12-3/TRBV12-4	TRBJ2-7	TRBD1	.	TGTGCCAGCAGCTTAAGACAGGGTAGCCGGGAGCAGTACTTC	CASSLRQGSREQYF
TRBV6-2/TRBV6-3	TRBJ2-5	TRBD2	.	TGTGCCACTCGGACTAGCGGGAAGGGAGAGACCCAGTACTTC	CATRTSGKGETQYF
TRBV12-3/TRBV12-4	TRBJ2-3	.	.	TGTGCCAGCAGTGCGACCTGGGGCACAGATACGCAGTATTTT	CASSATWGTDTQYF
TRBV20-1	TRBJ2-7	TRBD1	.	TGCAGTGCGCTAAGCACAGGGGCGCACAACGAGCAGTACTTC	CSALSTGAHNEQYF
TRBV7-8	TRBJ2-7	.	.	TGTGCCAGCAGCTTAGTCCCCCTCTACGAGCAGTACTTC	CASSLVPLYEQYF
TRBV12-3/TRBV12-4	TRBJ1-2	TRBD1	.	TGTGCCAGCAACCCCGGACAGGGAAGAGGGCGAGGCTACACCTTC	CASNPGQGRGRGYTF
TRBV21-1	TRBJ2-1	.	.	TGTGCCAGTAGCAAAGCCTCTAGGGGGCCCCCTTGTGGTGAGCAGTTCTTC	CASSKASRGPPCGEQFF